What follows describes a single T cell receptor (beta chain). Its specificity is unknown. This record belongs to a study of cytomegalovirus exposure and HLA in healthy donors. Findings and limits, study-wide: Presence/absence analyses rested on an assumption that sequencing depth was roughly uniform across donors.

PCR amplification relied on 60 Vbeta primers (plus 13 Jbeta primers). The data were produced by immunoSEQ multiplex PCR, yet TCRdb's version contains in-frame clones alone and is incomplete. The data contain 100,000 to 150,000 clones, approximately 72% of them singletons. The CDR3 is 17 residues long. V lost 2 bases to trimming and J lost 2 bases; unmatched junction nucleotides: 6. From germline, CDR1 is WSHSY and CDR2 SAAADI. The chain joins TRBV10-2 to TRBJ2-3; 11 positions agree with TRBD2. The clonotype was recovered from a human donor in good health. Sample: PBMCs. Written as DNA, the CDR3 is TGCGCCAGCAGTGAGGATGTACTAGCGGGAGTCACAGATACGCAGTATTTT. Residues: CASSEDVLAGVTDTQYF.